Listed below are T cell receptor beta chains from one sample, sequenced in a study of OX40 agonist ivuxolimab in advanced cancers. The method was immunoSEQ multiplex PCR; TCRdb's version includes in-frame clones alone and lacks a portion of them. The sample includes around 140,000 clones, 90% to 95% of them seen just once. This specimen was CD4+ or CD8+ T cells sorted from blood, taken in a trial of the OX40 agonist ivuxolimab. The receptors were gathered from an adult with an advanced solid tumor such as melanoma, head and neck, liver or kidney cancer. The CDR3 runs from the conserved cysteine through the conserved F or W. A D gene is named only where the DNA matches it firmly.

CASSPNTGELFF,TRBV7-2,.
CASSQGQGLNEKLFF,TRBV18,TRBD1
CASSRTGTNEKLFF,TRBV6-6,TRBD1
CASSLDQGGYTF,TRBV7-9,.
CASSVHLGAGNGYTF,TRBV9,.
CASSPSGQGSDTQYF,TRBV18,TRBD1
CASSISADSNQPQHF,TRBV19,.
CATSRDLAGWQETQYF,TRBV15,TRBD2
CASTDTNYGYTF,TRBV6-6,.
CASSLGVRSNEQFF,TRBV7-2,.
CASSLQSAGNEQFF,TRBV4-3,TRBD2
CASIIQGEGYSGNTIYF,TRBV6-4,TRBD1
CASSQLLGLAEGETQYF,TRBV4-1,TRBD2
CASSPDGSPYGYTF,TRBV18,.
CASSLQGQEEAFF,TRBV11-2,TRBD1
CAWIWSHLNTEAFF,TRBV30,.
CASSYSTGGYGYTF,TRBV6-5,TRBD1
CASSERPGVGTIYF,TRBV6-5,.
CASRLTWEGVAGELFF,TRBV4-1,.
CASSVVYNTGELFF,TRBV9,.
CASSLDKGRAFF,TRBV7-2,.
CASSVGDNYGYTF,TRBV6-4,.
CASSSLRDTRAYEQYF,TRBV5-5,.
CASSLGLAETQYF,TRBV7-7,.
CASSMQETQYF,TRBV5-4,.
CASSYSRSPNQPQHF,TRBV6-5,.
CASSVVSGTTNTGELFF,TRBV9,.
CASSPQNGPGYEQYF,TRBV4-3,.
CASRATSGGWTGELFF,TRBV27,TRBD2
CASSQVSAGRTLGELFF,TRBV4-1,.
CASSLRGRNTEAFF,TRBV11-2,.
CASSQGAGTMNTEAFF,TRBV14,.
CASSYPGASPLHF,TRBV5-5,.
CASNPQEQFF,TRBV19,.
CASSQVDRGRGNEKLFF,TRBV4-3,TRBD1
CASSFQSSGANVLTF,TRBV6-5,.